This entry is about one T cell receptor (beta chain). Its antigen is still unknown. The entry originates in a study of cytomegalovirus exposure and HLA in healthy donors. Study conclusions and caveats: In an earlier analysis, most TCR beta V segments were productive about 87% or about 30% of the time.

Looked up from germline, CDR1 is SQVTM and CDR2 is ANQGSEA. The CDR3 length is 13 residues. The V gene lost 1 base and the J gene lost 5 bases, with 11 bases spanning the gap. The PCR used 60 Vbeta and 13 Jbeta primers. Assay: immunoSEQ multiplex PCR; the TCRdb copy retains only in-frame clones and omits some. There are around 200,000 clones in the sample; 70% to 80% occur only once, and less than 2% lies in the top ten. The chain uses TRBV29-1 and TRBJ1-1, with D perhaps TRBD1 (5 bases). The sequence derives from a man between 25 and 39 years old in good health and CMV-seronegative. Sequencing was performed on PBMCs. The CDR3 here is CSVEALGGTEAFF. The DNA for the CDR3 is TGCAGCGTTGAAGCTCTCGGGGGAACTGAAGCTTTCTTT. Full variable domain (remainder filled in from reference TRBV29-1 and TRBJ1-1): SAVISQKPSRDICQRGTSLTIQCQVDSQVTMMFWYRQQPGQSLTLIATANQGSEATYESGFVIDKFPISRPNLTFSTLTVSNMSPEDSSIYLCSVEALGGTEAFFGQGTRLTVV.